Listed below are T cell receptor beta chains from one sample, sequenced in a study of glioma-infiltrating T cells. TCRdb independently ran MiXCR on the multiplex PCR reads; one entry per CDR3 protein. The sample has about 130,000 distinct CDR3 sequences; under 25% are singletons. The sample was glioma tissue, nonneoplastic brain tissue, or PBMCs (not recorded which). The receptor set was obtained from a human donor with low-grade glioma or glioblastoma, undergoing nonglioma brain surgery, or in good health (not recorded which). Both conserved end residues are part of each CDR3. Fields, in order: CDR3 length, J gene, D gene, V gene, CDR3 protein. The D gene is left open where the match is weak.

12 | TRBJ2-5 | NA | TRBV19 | CASSMSQETQYF
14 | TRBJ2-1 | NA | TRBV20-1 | CSAHRGHSSNEQFF
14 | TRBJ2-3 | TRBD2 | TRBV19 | CASTSSGVADTQYF
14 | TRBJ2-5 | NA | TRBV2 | CASSESRLQETQYF
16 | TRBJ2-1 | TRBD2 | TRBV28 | CASRPWEGLADNEQFF
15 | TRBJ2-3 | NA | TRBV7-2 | CASRGGARDSDTQYF
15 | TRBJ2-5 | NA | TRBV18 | CASSPPLGAQETQYF
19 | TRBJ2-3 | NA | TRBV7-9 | CASSLRRSWQQHLVDTQYF
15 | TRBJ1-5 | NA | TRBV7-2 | CASSLHPGGNQPQHF
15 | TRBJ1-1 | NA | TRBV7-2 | CASVSLGGGNTEAFF
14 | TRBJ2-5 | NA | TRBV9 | CASSGGDSQETQYF
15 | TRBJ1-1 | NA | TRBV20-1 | CSAREGTRANTEAFF
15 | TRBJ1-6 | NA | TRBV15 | CATRGQLGYNSPLHF
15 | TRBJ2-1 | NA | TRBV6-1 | CASSYYGEYYNEQFF
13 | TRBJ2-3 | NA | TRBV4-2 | CASSQGGQGTQYF
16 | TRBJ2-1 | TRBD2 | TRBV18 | CASSPVAGEPYNEQFF
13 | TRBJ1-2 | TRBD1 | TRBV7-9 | CASSTRDRDGYTF
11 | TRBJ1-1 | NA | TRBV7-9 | CASLEGTEAFF
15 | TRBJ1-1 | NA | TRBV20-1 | CSARDPGSLNTEAFF
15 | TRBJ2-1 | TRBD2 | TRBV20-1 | CSAIRDGGGYNEQFF
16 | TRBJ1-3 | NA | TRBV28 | CASMVRGELSGNTIYF
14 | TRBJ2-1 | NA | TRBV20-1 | CSANEESSYNEQFF
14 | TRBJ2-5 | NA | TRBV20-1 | CSARPGRSQETQYF
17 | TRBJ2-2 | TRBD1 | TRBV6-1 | CASMGQGKPFGAGELFF
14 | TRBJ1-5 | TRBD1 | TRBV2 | CASRGTGGNQPQHF
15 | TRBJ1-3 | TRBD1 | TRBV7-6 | CASSMGQDSGNTIYF
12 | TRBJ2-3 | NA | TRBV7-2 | CASSPPGDTQYF
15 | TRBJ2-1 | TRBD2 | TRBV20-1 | CSAKRLAGGAVEQFF
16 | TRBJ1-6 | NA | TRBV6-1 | CASSFRQVPYNSPLHF
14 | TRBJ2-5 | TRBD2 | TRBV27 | CASRTSGGLETQYF
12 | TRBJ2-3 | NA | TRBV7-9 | CASSRDADTQYF
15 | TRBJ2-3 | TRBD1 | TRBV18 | CASSPTGGGQDTQYF
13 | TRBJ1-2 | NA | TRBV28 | CASSLDPFDGYTF
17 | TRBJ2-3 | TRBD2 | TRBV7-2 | CASSLEIAGHLTDTQYF
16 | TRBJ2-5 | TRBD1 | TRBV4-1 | CASSQVYRGLGETQYF
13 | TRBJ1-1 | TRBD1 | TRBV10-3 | CAIRTGVRGEAFF
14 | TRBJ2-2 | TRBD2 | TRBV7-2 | CARGRGGNTGELFF
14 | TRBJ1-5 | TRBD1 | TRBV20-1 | CSASDRWGRMAQHF
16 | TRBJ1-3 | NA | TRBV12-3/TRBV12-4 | CASSPSTDRSGNTIYF
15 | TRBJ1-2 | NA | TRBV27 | CASSPLGGVDYGYTF